The 29 T cell receptor beta chains presented below share a single source sample, sequenced in a study of T cell responses to AZD1222 COVID-19 vaccine. Libraries were prepared by immunoSEQ multiplex PCR; TCRdb keeps only in-frame clonotypes and omits some of them. The table lists under 150,000 clones, 85% to 95% of them singletons, with approximately 5% in the top ten. The source material was peripheral blood, sampled on day 0 of AZD1222 vaccination. The source of these receptors is an adult in good health.

This chain connects TRBV7-2 to TRBJ1-5; perhaps TRBD1 as D (5 bases). V was clipped by 5 bases and J by 15 bases, with 20 bases between them. The CDR3 covers 13 residues. CDR1 and CDR2 (germline): SGHTA, FQGNSA. CDR3 loop: CASSVGEARQRHF. The CDR3 nucleotides are TGTGCCAGCAGCGTAGGGGAGGCGAGGCAAAGGCATTTT.

The V call is TRBV3-1 (or the pseudogene TRBV3-2), the J call TRBJ1-4, with 8 bases that match TRBD1. After removal of 4 bases from V and 7 bases from J, the junction contained 8 bases not matched to a gene. CDR1 LGHDT and CDR2 YNNKEL come from the germline V gene (reference sequence). The CDR3 is 15 amino acids. The CDR3 here is CASSLGQGKGEKLFF. CDR3 DNA: TGTGCCAGCAGCCTAGGACAGGGAAAAGGTGAAAAACTGTTTTTT.

This chain links TRBV6-1 with TRBJ1-4, with 7 positions matching TRBD1. The CDR3 sequence is 14 residues long. With V trimmed by 3 bases and J by 8 bases, 6 bases remained unmatched. Germline values: CDR1 MNHNS, CDR2 SASEGT. DNA for the CDR3: TGTGCCAGCAGTGAGGAGGGGGCGGAGGAAAAACTGTTTTTT. Protein product: CASSEEGAEEKLFF.

V gene TRBV3-1 (or the pseudogene TRBV3-2) combines with J gene TRBJ2-3; 9 nucleotides align to TRBD2. The trim removed 0 bases at V and 0 bases at J, leaving 7 bases unmatched. This CDR3 region has 18 residues. Germline V CDR1 and CDR2: LGHDT, YNNKEL (reference sequence). The CDR3 DNA is TGTGCCAGCAGCCAAGATGCGGGAGGGGCGAAGAGCACAGATACGCAGTATTTT. This sequence encodes CASSQDAGGAKSTDTQYF.

The V call is TRBV19, the J call TRBJ1-4; tentative D call: TRBD1 (6 bases). Trimming removed 3 bases from V and 8 bases from J, with 16 bases in between. Germline lookup yields CDR1 LNHDA and CDR2 SQIVND (reference sequence). The length of the CDR3 is 15 residues. For the CDR3, the DNA is TGTGCCAGTAGTATGGAATTCCGCAGGGGAGAAAAACTGTTTTTT. Translating it yields CASSMEFRRGEKLFF.

J is TRBJ1-1 and V is TRBV4-3; possibly TRBD1 for D (6 bases). Between the trimmed V and J ends, which lost 0 bases and 3 bases, there was a span of 11 bases. CDR1 is LGHNA, CDR2 YSLEER, per germline. The CDR3 spans 15 residues. CDR3 sequence: CASSQDRGADTEAFF. CDR3 nucleotides: TGCGCCAGCAGCCAAGATCGGGGGGCGGACACTGAAGCTTTCTTT.

The chain joins TRBV7-2 to TRBJ2-5; 9 nucleotides align to TRBD1. Trimming cost V 3 bases and J 4 bases; bases outside gene matches: 3. Germline CDR1 SGHTA, CDR2 FQGNSA. The CDR3 is made up of 14 amino acids. Here the CDR3 reads CASSFNRGLETQYF. The CDR3 coding sequence is TGTGCCAGCAGCTTTAACAGGGGGCTAGAGACCCAGTACTTC.

V is TRBV5-5 and J is TRBJ2-1; D is undetermined. The CDR3 is 13 residues long. Looked up from germline, CDR1 is SGHKS and CDR2 is YYEKEE (reference sequence). Between the trimmed V and J ends, which lost 4 bases and 6 bases, there was a span of 11 bases. The CDR3 bases are TGTGCCAGCAGCAGAGGACCCCTCAATGAGCAGTTCTTC. It codes for CASSRGPLNEQFF. The whole variable domain, remainder taken from reference TRBV5-5 and TRBJ2-1, is DAGVTQSPTHLIKTRGQQVTLRCSPISGHKSVSWYQQVLGQGPQFIFQYYEKEERGRGNFPDRFSARQFPNYSSELNVNALLLGDSALYLCASSRGPLNEQFFGPGTRLTVL.

J is TRBJ1-1 and V is TRBV18; TRBD1 is a possible D gene (5 bases). CDR3 size: 13 residues. The V gene lost 4 bases and the J gene lost 3 bases, with 9 bases spanning the gap. Germline-derived CDR1 and CDR2 are KGHSH and LQKENI. Here the CDR3 DNA reads TGTGCCAGCTCACTTGGGGGGGACACTGAAGCTTTCTTT. This gives the protein CASSLGGDTEAFF.

V is TRBV30 and J is TRBJ2-7; the D gene is possibly TRBD2 (6 bases). CDR3 length: 12 residues. The germline V gene has CDR1 GTSNPN and CDR2 SVGIG (reference sequence). Trimming shortened V by 3 bases and J by 7 bases, and 13 bases separated the two germline ends. The CDR3 DNA sequence: TGTGCCTGGAGCCCACTCGGGAGAGAGCAGTACTTC. It codes for CAWSPLGREQYF.

The genes are TRBV29-1 and TRBJ1-2; 10 bases agree with TRBD1. Germline CDR1 is SQVTM and CDR2 is ANQGSEA. With 6 bases clipped from V and 8 bases from J, the junction kept 6 bases outside the gene matches. This CDR3 region has 12 residues. DNA for the CDR3: TGCAGCGTGGGACTGGACAGGGGGGGCTACACCTTC. It codes for CSVGLDRGGYTF. The whole variable domain, filled in from reference TRBV29-1 and TRBJ1-2, reads SAVISQKPSRDICQRGTSLTIQCQVDSQVTMMFWYRQQPGQSLTLIATANQGSEATYESGFVIDKFPISRPNLTFSTLTVSNMSPEDSSIYLCSVGLDRGGYTFGSGTRLTVV.

The J gene is TRBJ1-1, the V gene TRBV18; 8 nucleotides agree with TRBD1. This CDR3 has 14 amino acids. The trim removed 7 bases at V and 3 bases at J, leaving 7 bases unmatched. CDR1 is KGHSH, CDR2 LQKENI, per germline. This chain's CDR3 is CASFPDRGDTEAFF. The CDR3, as DNA: TGTGCCAGCTTCCCCGACAGGGGTGACACTGAAGCTTTCTTT.

The chain recombines TRBV5-1 with TRBJ1-1, with no clear D. The CDR3 totals 13 residues. The V end lost 0 bases, the J end lost 6 bases, and 9 bases lay between the germline ends. Germline V gene lookup returns CDR1 SGHRS and CDR2 YFSETQ. The CDR3 DNA reads as TGCGCCAGCAGCTTGGTGCCCCGGGCTGAAGCTTTCTTT. Translated: CASSLVPRAEAFF.

This clone was picked up one time. This chain's CDR3 is CSVAPGQGNQPQHF. The CDR3 nucleotides are TGCAGCGTCGCCCCGGGACAGGGTAATCAGCCCCAGCATTTT. This chain links TRBV29-1 with TRBJ1-5; 9 nucleotides agree with TRBD1. V dropped 6 bases and J dropped 4; count of bases not matched to a gene: 7. The germline V gene encodes CDR1 SQVTM and CDR2 ANQGSEA. The CDR3 spans 14 residues.

A few counts support this clone. The rearrangement links TRBV15 to TRBJ2-1; unclear D gene. CDR3 size: 16 residues. The V end lost 0 bases, the J end lost 5 bases, and 14 bases lay between the germline ends. The V gene's germline CDR1 is LNHNV and CDR2 YYDKDF (reference sequence). CDR3 protein: CATSRDLSGAHNEQFF. CDR3 bases: TGTGCCACCAGCAGAGATCTGTCAGGCGCACACAATGAGCAGTTCTTC.

This chain links TRBV4-3 with TRBJ2-5; D ambiguous. V was clipped by 0 bases and J by 2 bases, with 10 bases between them. Per the germline V gene, CDR1 is LGHNA and CDR2 is YSLEER. The length of the CDR3 is 15 residues. The CDR3 region is CASSQDLGRQETQYF. The CDR3 nucleotides are TGCGCCAGCAGCCAAGATCTGGGCAGGCAAGAGACCCAGTACTTC.

The CDR3 spells CASSTTGEGYTF. Here the CDR3 DNA reads TGTGCCAGCAGCACCACAGGGGAAGGCTACACCTTC. The gene calls are TRBV13 and TRBJ1-2, with 7 bases lining up with TRBD1. In germline, CDR1 is PRHDT, CDR2 FYEKMQ (reference sequence). V lost 5 bases to trimming and J lost 8 bases; unmatched junction nucleotides: 5. The CDR3 contains 12 residues.

This clone was seen only once. The chain links TRBV7-8 to TRBJ2-5; maybe TRBD2 (7 bases). Germline CDR1 reads SGHVS; CDR2 reads FQNEAQ. The CDR3 runs 15 residues. Trimming cost V 6 bases and J 6 bases, with 20 bases left between them. The CDR3 is CASSSIGEGEKTQYF. CDR3 bases: TGTGCCAGCAGTTCAATTGGGGAGGGGGAAAAGACCCAGTACTTC.

V is TRBV6-2 or TRBV6-3 and J is TRBJ1-2; 7 bases match TRBD1. Germline V gene sequence: CDR1 MNHEY, CDR2 SVGEGT. The V and J ends lost 2 bases and 2 bases, in that order; junction bases with no gene match: 2. The CDR3 extends over 14 amino acids. In DNA form, the CDR3 reads TGTGCCAGCAGTTACGACAGGGCCAACTATGGCTACACCTTC. It specifies CASSYDRANYGYTF.

The table lists this clone with a count of one. J is TRBJ1-1 and V is TRBV10-1; no definite D call. Germline V CDR1 and CDR2: WNHNN, SYGVQD (reference sequence). Trimming took off 4 bases at V and 1 base at J, with 7 bases between the two ends. The CDR3 loop spans 13 amino acids. CDR3: CASSGQENTEAFF. CDR3 coding DNA: TGCGCCAGCAGTGGCCAGGAGAACACTGAAGCTTTCTTT.

The chain couples TRBV6-2 or TRBV6-3 to TRBJ2-7; perhaps TRBD2 as D (6 bases). V dropped 0 bases and J dropped 7 bases, with 7 bases sitting between them. Looked up from germline, CDR1 is MNHEY and CDR2 is SVGEGT. The CDR3 is made up of 12 amino acids. The CDR3 loop reads CASSYSGGEQYF. CDR3 DNA: TGTGCCAGCAGTTACTCGGGGGGAGAGCAGTACTTC.

The CDR3 bases are TGCGCCAGCAGCCAAGACGAGGGGTGGCAGCCCCAGCATTTT. Its protein is CASSQDEGWQPQHF. This chain uses TRBV4-1 with TRBJ1-5, with a possible D match to TRBD1 (5 bases). V was shortened by 0 bases and J by 7 bases, with 10 bases between the two germline ends. This CDR3 has 14 residues. Looked up from germline, CDR1 is MGHRA and CDR2 is YSYEKL.

The V and J genes are TRBV30 and TRBJ1-4; D possibly corresponds to TRBD1 (6 bases). V was trimmed by 3 bases and J by 7 bases, leaving 15 bases between them. Germline lookup yields CDR1 GTSNPN and CDR2 SVGIG (reference sequence). This CDR3 spans 14 amino acids. In DNA, the CDR3 is TGTGCCTGGAGACCACCGGGACACCTTGAAAAACTGTTTTTT. Encoded protein: CAWRPPGHLEKLFF.

This chain connects TRBV21-1 to TRBJ1-2. TRBV21-1 is deemed a pseudogene. This CDR3 has 16 residues. In DNA, the CDR3 is TGTGCCAGCACCAAAGGGACTGCGGACGTTGGCTATGGCTACACCTTC. It translates to CASTKGTADVGYGYTF.

Comments on this clone: A junction boundary mismatches the germline segment, possibly from a read error. The chain employs TRBV12-3 or TRBV12-4 and TRBJ2-2; possible D gene TRBD2, 6 bases. This CDR3 comprises 12 residues. CDR3 region: CASSLAIGELFF. CDR3 bases: TGTGCCAGCAGTCTAGCGATCGGGGAGCTGTTTTTT.

The V gene is TRBV7-2, the J gene TRBJ2-3, with TRBD2 as a possible D gene (7 bases). Trimming removed 4 bases from V and 5 bases from J, with 16 bases in between. CDR3 length equals 15 residues. Germline V gives CDR1 SGHTA, CDR2 FQGNSA. CDR3 nucleotides: TGTGCCAGCAGCTCATCGGGGGGCGGGGGAGATACGCAGTATTTT. Its protein is CASSSSGGGGDTQYF.

The count of this clone is one. This CDR3 is CASSVGDARQAFF. The CDR3 DNA is TGTGCCAGCAGCGTCGGGGACGCCCGACAAGCTTTCTTT. The chain couples TRBV9 to TRBJ1-1; TRBD1 might be the D (5 bases). Germline V gene lookup returns CDR1 SGDLS and CDR2 YYNGEE. V lost 2 bases to trimming and J lost 9 bases, with 14 bases between them. CDR3 length equals 13 residues.

The chain uses TRBV18 and TRBJ1-3; no firm D call. There are 13 residues in the CDR3. Trimming pared 0 bases from V and 1 base from J, leaving 1 base between. Germline V gene sequence: CDR1 KGHSH, CDR2 LQKENI. The CDR3 nucleotides are TGTGCCAGCTCACCACCGTCTGGAAACACCATATATTTT. As protein: CASSPPSGNTIYF.

V gene TRBV3-1 (or the pseudogene TRBV3-2) combines with J gene TRBJ2-7; D is ambiguous. The length of the CDR3 is 15 residues. The V end lost 0 bases, the J end lost 2 bases, and 11 bases lay between the germline ends. Germline values: CDR1 LGHDT, CDR2 YNNKEL (reference sequence). The CDR3 DNA sequence: TGTGCCAGCAGCCAAGAGAGATGGCTGCCCTACGAGCAGTACTTC. Residues: CASSQERWLPYEQYF.